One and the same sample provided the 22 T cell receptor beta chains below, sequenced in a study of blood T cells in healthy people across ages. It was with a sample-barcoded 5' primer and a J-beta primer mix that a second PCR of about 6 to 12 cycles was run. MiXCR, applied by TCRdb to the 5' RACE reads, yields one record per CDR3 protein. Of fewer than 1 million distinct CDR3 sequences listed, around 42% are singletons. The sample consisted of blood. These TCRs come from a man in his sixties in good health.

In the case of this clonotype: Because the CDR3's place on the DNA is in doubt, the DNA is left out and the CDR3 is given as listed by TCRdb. CDR3: CTSVLGNEQFF. The V gene is TRBV2, the J gene TRBJ2-1. The CDR3 length equals 11 residues, ends included. The V gene's germline CDR1 is SNHLY and CDR2 FYNNEI.

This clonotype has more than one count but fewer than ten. CDR3 nucleotide sequence: TGTGCCAGCAGCCAACAACGGACAGGGGTGCGAAGAGGCTACACCTTC. Amino acids: CASSQQRTGVRRGYTF. The V gene is TRBV7-2, the J gene TRBJ1-2; 9 bases are shared with TRBD1. The CDR3 sequence is 16 residues long. V lost 5 bases to trimming and J lost 8 bases; unmatched junction nucleotides: 15. The germline V gene encodes CDR1 SGHTA and CDR2 FQGNSA.

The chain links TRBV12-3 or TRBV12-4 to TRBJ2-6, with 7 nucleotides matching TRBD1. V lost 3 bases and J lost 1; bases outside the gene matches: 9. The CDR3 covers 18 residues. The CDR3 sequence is CASSFKRQGHSGANVLTF. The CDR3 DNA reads TGTGCCAGCAGTTTCAAGAGACAGGGTCATTCTGGGGCCAACGTCCTGACTTTC.

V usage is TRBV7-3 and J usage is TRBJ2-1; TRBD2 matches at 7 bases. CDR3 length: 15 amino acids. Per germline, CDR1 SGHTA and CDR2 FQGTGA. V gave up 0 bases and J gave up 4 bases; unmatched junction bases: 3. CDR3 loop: CASSLTGGEYNEQFF. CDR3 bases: TGTGCCAGCAGCTTAACGGGAGGGGAATACAATGAGCAGTTCTTC.

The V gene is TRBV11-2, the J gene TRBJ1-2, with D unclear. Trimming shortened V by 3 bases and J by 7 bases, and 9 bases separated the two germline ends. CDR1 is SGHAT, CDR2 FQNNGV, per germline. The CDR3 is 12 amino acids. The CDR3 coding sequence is TGTGCCAGCAGCTTTCAACAGATTGGCTACACCTTC. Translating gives CASSFQQIGYTF.

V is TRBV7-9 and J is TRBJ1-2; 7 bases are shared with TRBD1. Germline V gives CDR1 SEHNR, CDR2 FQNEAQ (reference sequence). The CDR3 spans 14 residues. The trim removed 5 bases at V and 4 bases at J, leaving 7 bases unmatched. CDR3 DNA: TGTGCCAGCAGCACAACAGGGGACGCCTATGGCTACACCTTC. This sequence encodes CASSTTGDAYGYTF. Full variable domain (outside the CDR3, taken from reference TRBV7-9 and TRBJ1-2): DTGVSQNPRHKITKRGQNVTFRCDPISEHNRLYWYRQTLGQGPEFLTYFQNEAQLEKSRLLSDRFSAERPKGSFSTLEIQRTEQGDSAMYLCASSTTGDAYGYTFGSGTRLTVV.

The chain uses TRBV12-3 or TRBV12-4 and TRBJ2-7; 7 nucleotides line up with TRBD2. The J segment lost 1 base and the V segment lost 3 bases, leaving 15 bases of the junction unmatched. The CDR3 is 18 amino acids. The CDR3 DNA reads TGTGCCAGCAGTTTGCCGGGGAGGGGCGGGGCCCGATCCTACGAGCAGTACTTC. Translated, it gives CASSLPGRGGARSYEQYF.

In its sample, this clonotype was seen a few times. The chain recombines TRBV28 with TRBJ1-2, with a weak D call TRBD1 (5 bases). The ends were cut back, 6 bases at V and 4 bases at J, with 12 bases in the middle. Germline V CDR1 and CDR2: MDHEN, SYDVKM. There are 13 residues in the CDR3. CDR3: CASRGDSSYGYTF. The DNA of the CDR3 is TGTGCCAGCAGGGGAGACAGCAGCTATGGCTACACCTTC.

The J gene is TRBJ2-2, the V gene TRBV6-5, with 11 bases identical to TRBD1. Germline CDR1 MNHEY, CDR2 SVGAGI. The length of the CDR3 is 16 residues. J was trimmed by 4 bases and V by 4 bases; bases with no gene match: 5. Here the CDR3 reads CASSFRTGGTTGELFF. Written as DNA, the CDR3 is TGTGCCAGCAGTTTCCGGACAGGGGGCACCACCGGGGAGCTGTTTTTT.

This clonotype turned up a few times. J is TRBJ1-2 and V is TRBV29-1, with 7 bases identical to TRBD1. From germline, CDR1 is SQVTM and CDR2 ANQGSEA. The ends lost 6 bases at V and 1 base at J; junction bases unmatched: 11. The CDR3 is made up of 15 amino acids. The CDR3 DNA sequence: TGCAGCGTCCGTGAATACAGGGGAAATAACTATGGCTACACCTTC. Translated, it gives CSVREYRGNNYGYTF.

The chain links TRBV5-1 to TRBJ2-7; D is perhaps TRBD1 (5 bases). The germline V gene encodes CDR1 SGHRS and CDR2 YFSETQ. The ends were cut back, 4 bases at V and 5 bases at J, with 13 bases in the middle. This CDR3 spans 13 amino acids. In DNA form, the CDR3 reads TGCGCCAGCAGCAAAACAGGATCGCACGAGCAGTACTTC. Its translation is CASSKTGSHEQYF.

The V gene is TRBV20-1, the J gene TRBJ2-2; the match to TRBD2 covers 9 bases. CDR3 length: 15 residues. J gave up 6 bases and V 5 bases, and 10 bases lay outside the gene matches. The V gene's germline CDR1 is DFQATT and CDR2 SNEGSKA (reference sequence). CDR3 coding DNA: TGCAGTGCTTGGCTAGCGGGGCCCGGGGCCGGGGAGCTGTTTTTT. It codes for CSAWLAGPGAGELFF.

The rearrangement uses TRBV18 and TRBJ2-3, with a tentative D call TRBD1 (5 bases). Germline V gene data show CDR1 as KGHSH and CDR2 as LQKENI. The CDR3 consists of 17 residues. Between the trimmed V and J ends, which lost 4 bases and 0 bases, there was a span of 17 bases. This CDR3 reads CASSLTTVTPSTDTQYF. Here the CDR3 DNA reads TGTGCCAGCTCACTCACGACAGTGACCCCTAGCACAGATACGCAGTATTTT. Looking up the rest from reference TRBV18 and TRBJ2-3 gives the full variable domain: NAGVMQNPRHLVRRRGQEARLRCSPMKGHSHVYWYRQLPEEGLKFMVYLQKENIIDESGMPKERFSAEFPKEGPSILRIQQVVRGDSAAYFCASSLTTVTPSTDTQYFGPGTRLTVL.

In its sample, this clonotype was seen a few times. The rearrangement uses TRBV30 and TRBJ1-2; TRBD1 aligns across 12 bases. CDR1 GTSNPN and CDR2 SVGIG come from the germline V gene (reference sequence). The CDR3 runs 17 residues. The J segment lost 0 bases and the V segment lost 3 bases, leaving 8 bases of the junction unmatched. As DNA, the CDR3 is TGTGCCTGGAGGGGGATGGGACAGGGGGCCCCTAACTATGGCTACACCTTC. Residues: CAWRGMGQGAPNYGYTF.

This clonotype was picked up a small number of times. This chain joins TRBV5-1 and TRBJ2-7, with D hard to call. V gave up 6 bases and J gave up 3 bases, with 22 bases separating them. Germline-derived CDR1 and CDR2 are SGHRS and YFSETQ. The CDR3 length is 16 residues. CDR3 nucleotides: TGCGCCAGCACCCTCGGGCCAGCCCAAACAAACTACGAGCAGTACTTC. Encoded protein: CASTLGPAQTNYEQYF. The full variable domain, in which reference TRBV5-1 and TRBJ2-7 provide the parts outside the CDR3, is KAGVTQTPRYLIKTRGQQVTLSCSPISGHRSVSWYQQTPGQGLQFLFEYFSETQRNKGNFPGRFSGRQFSNSRSEMNVSTLELGDSALYLCASTLGPAQTNYEQYFGPGTRLTVT.

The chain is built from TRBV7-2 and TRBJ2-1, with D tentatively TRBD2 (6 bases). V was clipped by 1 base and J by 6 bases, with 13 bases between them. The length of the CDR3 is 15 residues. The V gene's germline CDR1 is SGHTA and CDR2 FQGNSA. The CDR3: CASSLEAGYSNEQFF. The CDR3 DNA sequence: TGTGCCAGCAGCTTAGAAGCGGGTTATAGCAATGAGCAGTTCTTC.

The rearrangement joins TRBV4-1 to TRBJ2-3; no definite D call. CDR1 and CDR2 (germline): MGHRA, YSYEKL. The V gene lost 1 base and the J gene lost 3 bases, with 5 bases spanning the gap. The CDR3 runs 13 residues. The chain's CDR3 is CASSQGHTDTQYF. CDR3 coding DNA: TGCGCCAGCAGCCAAGGTCATACAGATACGCAGTATTTT.

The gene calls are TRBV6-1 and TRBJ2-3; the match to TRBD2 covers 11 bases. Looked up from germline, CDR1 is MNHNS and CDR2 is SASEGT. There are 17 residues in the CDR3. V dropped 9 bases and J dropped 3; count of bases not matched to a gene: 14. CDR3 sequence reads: CASRFLASGGLTDTQYF. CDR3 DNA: TGTGCCAGTAGATTCCTGGCTAGCGGGGGGTTAACAGATACGCAGTATTTT.

The chain's CDR3 is CASSYTGQGIYAFF. CDR3 coding DNA: TGTGCCAGCAGTTACACCGGACAGGGTATTTATGCTTTCTTT. V is TRBV6-2 or TRBV6-3 and J is TRBJ1-1, with 8 bases fitting TRBD1. The CDR3 spans 14 residues. The germline CDR1 and CDR2 sequences are MNHEY and SVGEGT. V lost 2 bases, J lost 11 bases, and 10 bases stayed unmatched.

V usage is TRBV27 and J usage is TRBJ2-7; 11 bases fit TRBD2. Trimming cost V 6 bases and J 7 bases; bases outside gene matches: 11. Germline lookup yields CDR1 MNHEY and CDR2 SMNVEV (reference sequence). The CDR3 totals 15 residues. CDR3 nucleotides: TGTGCCAGCAGAAATAGCGGGGGGGCTGGTAATGAGCAGTACTTC. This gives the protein CASRNSGGAGNEQYF.

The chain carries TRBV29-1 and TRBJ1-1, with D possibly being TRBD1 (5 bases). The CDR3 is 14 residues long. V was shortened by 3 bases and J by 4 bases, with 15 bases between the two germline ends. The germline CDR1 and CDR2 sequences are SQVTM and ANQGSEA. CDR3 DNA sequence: TGCAGCGTTGAGAAGGCGAGGGGCATCACTGAAGCTTTCTTT. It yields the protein CSVEKARGITEAFF.

For the CDR3, the DNA is TGTGCCAGCAGCTTCTTTGGGACAGGGGGTCTTGCGCAGTACTTC. Its protein product is CASSFFGTGGLAQYF. The rearrangement links TRBV7-2 to TRBJ2-7; 11 nucleotides align to TRBD1. This CDR3 comprises 15 residues. J lost 9 bases, V lost 3 bases, and 10 bases had no gene match. CDR1 is SGHTA, CDR2 FQGNSA, per germline.